The 5 T cell receptor beta chains below all came from one sample that was sequenced in a study of CD8+ T cells in alopecia areata. Following RNA extraction, reverse transcription yielded cDNA that acted as the sequencing template. TCRdb's table, derived via immunoSEQ multiplex PCR, lists solely in-frame clones and lacks some. The sample has roughly 280,000 clones; 50% to 75% are singletons. This sample's treatment: oral pan-JAK inhibitor, 5-10 mg twice daily. Sequences were derived from CD4+ T cells sorted from blood, sampled around week 52, from a patient treated with tofacitinib. Receptors were obtained from a human donor with alopecia areata.

Turning to this clone: The identical CDR3 is also encoded by other nucleotide sequences in the sample. The genes are TRBV6-1 and TRBJ1-5; TRBD1 agrees at 8 bases. V was clipped by 3 bases and J by 4 bases; unmatched bases: 5. The CDR3 length is 15 residues. The germline V gene has CDR1 MNHNS and CDR2 SASEGT. This CDR3 is CASSEGRGRNQPQHF. The DNA for the CDR3 is TGTGCCAGCAGTGAGGGCAGGGGGCGAAATCAGCCCCAGCATTTT.

This clone has just one count. The rearrangement links TRBV30 to TRBJ2-1; D gene ambiguous. This CDR3 is built from 14 residues. Germline lookup yields CDR1 GTSNPN and CDR2 SVGIG (reference sequence). V gave up 0 bases and J gave up 7 bases, with 13 bases separating them. CDR3 coding DNA: TGTGCCTGGAGTGTAACCTCCTGGGCGAATGAGCAGTTCTTC. Protein product: CAWSVTSWANEQFF.

V is TRBV29-1 and J is TRBJ1-6; D is unresolved. CDR1 is SQVTM, CDR2 ANQGSEA, per germline. The ends were cut back, 7 bases at V and 5 bases at J, with 15 bases in the middle. The CDR3 has 14 amino acids. The CDR3 loop reads CSAQYKGDNSPLHF. Written as DNA, the CDR3 is TGCAGCGCACAGTATAAAGGAGATAATTCACCCCTCCACTTT.

Remarks on this clone: One end of the junction does not line up with germline, which may come from a read error. This chain uses TRBV29-1 with TRBJ2-5; 7 bases agree with TRBD2. This CDR3 contains 12 residues. Germline lookup yields CDR1 SQVTM and CDR2 ANQGSEA. CDR3 in DNA: TGCAGCATTGAGCCGGGGGGTGAGACCCAGTACTTC. Its protein is CSIEPGGETQYF.

The J gene is TRBJ1-4, the V gene TRBV2; D is unresolved. Trimming removed 7 bases at V and 4 bases at J, with 4 bases between. Germline CDR1 and CDR2: SNHLY and FYNNEI. The length of the CDR3 is 11 residues. This CDR3 reads CASILNEKLFF. CDR3 bases: TGTGCCAGCATCCTTAATGAAAAACTGTTTTTT.